Listed below are T cell receptor beta chains from one sample, sequenced in a study of T cell repertoires in cytomegalovirus infection. In TCRdb, the reads were re-called with MiXCR into one record per CDR3 protein. Altogether fewer than 550,000 distinct CDR3 sequences are present, roughly 12% being singletons, with the ten largest covering 10%. Source material: PBMCs. These receptors came from a human donor in good health (CMV status not recorded). Some clones in this sample may be carry-over from other donors' samples. CDR3s include the opening cysteine and the closing phenylalanine or tryptophan. The order of the fields is D gene, V gene, J gene, clone size, CDR3 protein, CDR3 DNA. A D gene is named only where the DNA matches it firmly. Rows give clone size only sometimes, using once, few, many, or a class for an expanded clone.

>TRBD1|TRBV12-3/TRBV12-4|TRBJ1-2|once
CASTLTGGVYGYTF
TGTGCCAGCACTCTGACAGGGGGCGTCTATGGCTACACCTTC
>-|TRBV20-1|TRBJ2-1|many
CSAGGPAGESEQFF
TGCAGTGCTGGGGGGCCTGCCGGGGAGAGTGAGCAGTTCTTC
>TRBD2|TRBV29-1|TRBJ2-7|many
CSVLAGSPHEQYF
TGCAGCGTTTTAGCGGGGAGTCCCCACGAGCAGTACTTC
>-|TRBV7-8|TRBJ1-5|many
CASSPDGRGPQHF
TGTGCCAGCAGCCCCGACGGCCGTGGGCCCCAGCATTTT
>-|TRBV7-9|TRBJ2-7|-
CASSFGLEQGWNYEQYF
TGTGCCAGCAGCTTCGGTTTAGAACAGGGATGGAACTACGAGCAGTACTTC
>TRBD1|TRBV28|TRBJ1-2|-
CASSVLGQGIQRGGYTF
TGTGCCAGCAGTGTCTTGGGACAGGGGATTCAGCGCGGTGGCTACACCTTC
>TRBD1|TRBV6-5|TRBJ2-1|many
CASSYSTGVGYNEQFF
TGTGCCAGCAGTTACTCGACAGGGGTCGGTTACAATGAGCAGTTCTTC
>-|TRBV7-9|TRBJ1-3|many
CASSPMQGRTGNTIYF
TGTGCCAGCAGCCCCATGCAGGGGAGGACTGGAAACACCATATATTTT
>TRBD2|TRBV7-9|TRBJ2-3|few
CASSLGTSVADTQYF
TGTGCCAGCAGCTTAGGGACTAGCGTAGCAGATACGCAGTATTTT
>-|TRBV24-1|TRBJ2-3|many
CAISNGAADTQYF
TGTGCCATCTCAAACGGAGCAGCAGATACGCAGTATTTT
>TRBD2|TRBV20-1|TRBJ2-1|-
CSARVSGADSYNEQFF
TGCAGTGCTAGAGTCAGCGGGGCTGACTCCTACAATGAGCAGTTCTTC
>-|TRBV23-1|TRBJ1-5|-
CAIQGRSFNQPQHF
TGCGCCATTCAGGGACGGAGCTTCAATCAGCCCCAGCATTTT
>TRBD2|TRBV7-8|TRBJ2-2|many
CASSLGAGVGVGELFF
TGTGCCAGCAGCTTAGGTGCGGGAGTAGGAGTAGGGGAGCTGTTTTTT
>-|TRBV20-1|TRBJ2-5|few
CSAKMRDQYF
TGCAGTGCTAAAATGAGGGACCAGTACTTC
>TRBD2|TRBV6-1|TRBJ2-7|many
CASSGLAGEHEQYF
TGTGCCAGCAGCGGACTAGCGGGAGAGCACGAGCAGTACTTC
>TRBD2|TRBV20-1|TRBJ2-3|many
CSATGLAGVVDTQYF
TGCAGTGCTACCGGACTAGCGGGAGTGGTGGATACGCAGTATTTT
>-|TRBV19|TRBJ2-7|-
CATSQGTAYEQYF
TGTGCCACTTCACAGGGTACTGCCTACGAGCAGTACTTC
>TRBD2|TRBV15|TRBJ2-1|many
CATSRGAGSGGYNEQFF
TGTGCCACCAGCAGAGGAGCCGGGTCGGGGGGTTACAATGAGCAGTTCTTC
>-|TRBV30|TRBJ1-5|many
CAWNSEIGNQPQHF
TGTGCCTGGAATTCAGAGATAGGGAATCAGCCCCAGCATTTT
>TRBD1|TRBV4-2|TRBJ1-1|-
CASSPGTVGMNTEAFF
TGTGCCAGCAGTCCCGGGACAGTCGGGATGAACACTGAAGCTTTCTTT
>-|TRBV7-8|TRBJ1-5|many
CASSTLGGVSNQPQHF
TGTGCCAGCAGCACATTAGGGGGGGTGAGCAATCAGCCCCAGCATTTT
>-|TRBV2|TRBJ2-2|many
CATAGSANTGELFF
TGTGCCACAGCCGGCAGCGCGAACACCGGGGAGCTGTTTTTT
>TRBD1|TRBV7-9|TRBJ1-1|many
CASSQTGTANDEAFF
TGTGCCAGCAGCCAAACCGGGACAGCGAATGATGAAGCTTTCTTT
>-|TRBV20-1|TRBJ1-6|-
CSASRSVGAYNSPLHF
TGCAGTGCTAGTAGAAGTGTCGGCGCCTATAATTCACCCCTCCACTTT
>-|TRBV6-1|TRBJ1-5|few
CASGLQPQHF
TGTGCCAGCGGACTCCAGCCCCAGCATTTT
>-|TRBV6-5|TRBJ1-3|many
CASSYNGYLDYTIYF
TGTGCCAGCAGTTACAATGGGTATCTGGATTACACCATATATTTT
>TRBD2|TRBV7-3|TRBJ2-5|many
CASSRGLAEQETQYF
TGTGCCAGCAGCAGGGGACTAGCGGAACAAGAGACCCAGTACTTC
>-|TRBV7-8|TRBJ1-1|many
CASNPASNTEAFF
TGTGCCAGCAACCCGGCTTCGAACACTGAAGCTTTCTTT
>-|TRBV12-3/TRBV12-4|TRBJ1-2|many
CASSRGTPLYGYTF
TGTGCCAGCAGCCGCGGGACTCCGCTCTATGGCTACACCTTC
>TRBD2|TRBV7-9|TRBJ2-3|many
CASSLWLAVSTDTQYF
TGTGCCAGCAGCTTATGGCTAGCGGTTAGCACAGATACGCAGTATTTT
>TRBD2|TRBV6-5|TRBJ2-5|many
CASSLAGELQETQYF
TGTGCCAGCAGTTTAGCGGGAGAGCTCCAAGAGACCCAGTACTTC
>TRBD1|TRBV3-1|TRBJ1-1|few
CASSQLQGYTEAFF
TGTGCCAGCAGCCAGTTACAGGGGTACACTGAAGCTTTCTTT
>-|TRBV11-2|TRBJ1-5|many
CASSADGRDNQPQHF
TGTGCCAGCAGCGCGGACGGCCGAGACAATCAGCCCCAGCATTTT
>TRBD2|TRBV7-7|TRBJ2-1|many
CASSLARETNEQFF
TGTGCTAGCAGCCTGGCGCGGGAGACCAATGAGCAGTTCTTC
>TRBD2|TRBV7-2|TRBJ2-7|many
CASSLGGSGAYEQYF
TGTGCCAGCAGCTTAGGCGGTAGCGGGGCCTACGAGCAGTACTTC
>TRBD1|TRBV6-1|TRBJ2-2|many
CASSTDRERLAGELFF
TGTGCCAGCAGTACCGACAGGGAACGTCTCGCCGGGGAGCTGTTTTTT
>-|TRBV7-3|TRBJ2-3|many
CASSLGVGGGTDTQYF
TGTGCCAGCAGCTTAGGGGTAGGAGGGGGGACAGATACGCAGTATTTT
>-|TRBV6-5|TRBJ1-5|-
CASSSRRLSEGQPQHF
TGTGCCAGCAGTTCCCGACGGCTGTCGGAGGGACAGCCCCAGCATTTT
>TRBD1|TRBV12-5|TRBJ2-2|-
CASTTGGYGTGELFF
TGTGCTAGCACTACAGGGGGCTATGGGACCGGGGAGCTGTTTTTT
>TRBD2|TRBV5-4|TRBJ2-5|-
CASSPSGGARETQYF
TGTGCCAGCAGCCCTAGCGGGGGGGCCCGGGAGACCCAGTACTTC
>-|TRBV28|TRBJ1-5|many
CASSPRVSNQPQHF
TGTGCCAGCAGTCCCCGGGTCAGCAATCAGCCCCAGCATTTT
>-|TRBV14|TRBJ1-4|many
CASSRRPATNEKLFF
TGTGCCAGCAGCCGCAGACCGGCAACTAATGAAAAACTGTTTTTT
>-|TRBV4-2|TRBJ2-1|-
CASSLGGDGYSSYNEQFF
TGTGCCAGCAGCCTAGGGGGGGATGGCTATAGCTCCTACAATGAGCAGTTCTTC
>-|TRBV19|TRBJ2-1|many
CASSTLTGSYNEQFF
TGTGCCAGTAGTACCTTGACGGGGTCCTACAATGAGCAGTTCTTC
>-|TRBV28|TRBJ1-5|many
CASKLRAGVGQPQHF
TGTGCCAGCAAACTGAGGGCGGGGGTAGGGCAGCCCCAGCATTTT
>-|TRBV7-8|TRBJ1-2|many
CASSLTDNEPYGYTF
TGTGCCAGCAGCTTAACGGATAACGAGCCCTATGGCTACACCTTC
>TRBD2|TRBV11-2|TRBJ2-2|many
CASSSVEVWTSGRGDTGELFF
TGTGCCAGCAGCTCCGTAGAAGTCTGGACTAGCGGGAGGGGGGACACCGGGGAGCTGTTTTTT
>-|TRBV19|TRBJ2-1|many
CASSIRGRLVGEQFF
TGTGCCAGTAGTATTAGAGGTCGGCTAGTTGGTGAGCAGTTCTTC
>TRBD2|TRBV18|TRBJ2-2|few
CASSLSPGLAGGLPNTGELFF
TGTGCCAGCTCACTTTCTCCGGGACTAGCGGGAGGATTGCCGAACACCGGGGAGCTGTTTTTT
>-|TRBV7-8|TRBJ1-5|many
CASSLPIRMGSNQPQHF
TGTGCCAGCAGCTTACCGATTCGTATGGGGTCCAATCAGCCCCAGCATTTT
>-|TRBV27|TRBJ2-3|many
CASSPRQGTQYF
TGTGCCAGCAGTCCTCGCCAGGGTACGCAGTATTTT